This T cell receptor (beta chain) appears in the sequencing data of a study of PD-1 blockade in classical Hodgkin lymphoma. Repertoires were generated with immunoSEQ multiplex PCR, while TCRdb's copy carries only in-frame clones and drops some. In the table there are approximately 60,000 clones, approximately 90% of which are singletons. Germline V CDR1 and CDR2: MDHEN, SYDVKM. The CDR3 has 15 residues. The J segment lost 11 bases and the V segment lost 5 bases, leaving 14 bases of the junction unmatched. The patients all showed relapse after autologous stem cell transplantation, while their brentuximab vedotin exposure varied.

Sequencing used peripheral blood mononuclear cells (PBMCs), obtained at baseline. The origin of this receptor is a human donor with classical Hodgkin lymphoma. The V call is TRBV28, the J call TRBJ2-5; 10 nucleotides line up with TRBD1. The CDR3 reads CASSVNIGTGVQQYF. CDR3 DNA sequence: TGTGCCAGCAGTGTGAATATTGGGACAGGGGTCCAGCAGTACTTC.